Sequencing of this T cell receptor (beta chain) was carried out in a study of blood T cells in healthy people across ages (dated by TCRdb to about 2015). For context, the study as a whole: In model experiments, template switching captured about one uniquely barcoded TCR beta cDNA molecule for every two T cells. The study measured age-related changes in TCR beta repertoire diversity using deep sequencing normalized with unique cDNA molecular identifiers. The donors were divided into four age groups: young (average approximately 15 years), middle-aged (about 39), aged (about 60) and long-lived (82). To avoid experimental bias, donors of different ages were randomly spread across the sequencing lanes. Using the same blood draw, the study looked at two additional independent replicas of 1 million unique cDNA reads for two donors, one aged 18 to 30 and the other aged 80 or older.

After removal of 6 bases from V and 8 bases from J, the junction retains 10 bases not matched to a gene. From the cysteine up to the phenylalanine, the CDR3 has a length of 13 residues. The DNA shown is the 39-base CDR3, in frame from base 1. Per the germline V gene (reference sequence), DFQATT is the CDR1 and SNEGSKA is the CDR2. Study-wide conclusions, independent of this receptor: The percentage of naive T cells measured by flow cytometry correlated strongly with observed TCR beta diversity. Estimates of total diversity based on one million sequenced T cells were regarded as lower bounds and as underestimates. The long-lived group showed more naive CD4+ T cells, fewer expanded clones and increased TCR diversity than the aged group, suggesting age selection. Conclusive comparison of naive and antigen-experienced compartments was prevented by the profiling of bulk unsorted PBMCs. Observed TCR beta diversity per million T cells fell roughly linearly with age, and a significant reduction was already apparent by age approximately 41. The CMV infection status of donors was not known, potentially confounding age-related changes in expanded clonotypes.

This clonotype has ten or more counts. It lacks a known antigen. Base quality data are lacking; no much larger clone is found one base away. The library relied on 5' RACE. The sequencing machine was an Illumina HiSeq 2500. A second PCR of 7 to 11 cycles was performed with a sample-barcoded 5' primer and a J-beta primer mix. A template-switch 5' adaptor carrying 12 random nucleotides introduced a unique molecular identifier onto each TCR beta cDNA molecule. At least 3 million CDR3-containing paired-end reads were obtained from each sample. First-strand cDNA was synthesized from all RNA with the Mint cDNA synthesis kit, primed by a TRBC-specific oligonucleotide. After uracil-DNA glycosylase treatment, a first 18-cycle PCR used universal primers M1SS and BC2_uni_R on all cDNA. Processing in the source paper ran as follows. Normalization of each sample was performed by random selection of 1 million high-quality reads, each carrying a distinct molecular identifier. Instead of being binned into consensus sequences, reads with shared molecular identifiers were discarded. MiTCR, run with a Q25 quality threshold and the strictest error-elimination algorithm, handled CDR3 identification, clonotype clustering and error correction. A nonparametric unseen species model using Euler transformation provided a lower-bound estimate of total TCR beta diversity. The raw public data were reprocessed by TCRdb itself: fastp quality trimming at Q25, MiXCR clonotype calling, in-frame beta chains only. One record per CDR3 amino acid sequence lists the most common genes and DNA. The V and J calls shown here were made by TCRdb, not taken from the authors' results. This sample is represented by about 1,500,000 distinct CDR3 sequences; 35% to 45% of them were singletons. The ten largest clones capture 7.9% of the sample.

The 35 to 40 donors, aged 6 to 90 years, were systemically healthy Caucasian individuals from Russia. About 10 milliliters of peripheral blood were drawn from each donor into EDTA-treated Vacutainer tubes. Ficoll-Paque density-gradient centrifugation was used to isolate PBMCs, with at least 7 million obtained per sample. Total RNA was extracted from PBMCs with Trizol reagent, with at least 5 micrograms obtained per sample. For every donor, flow cytometry on a PBMC aliquot measured the percentage of naive CD45RAhigh/CD27high T cells. The sequenced material came from blood. The chain couples TRBV20-1 to TRBJ2-7, with TRBD2 matching 10 junction bases. The sequence came from a woman aged 18-29 years in good health. The CDR3 reads as follows: CSAQALAGTKQYF. The nucleotides read TGCAGTGCCCAGGCACTAGCGGGAACCAAGCAGTACTTC.